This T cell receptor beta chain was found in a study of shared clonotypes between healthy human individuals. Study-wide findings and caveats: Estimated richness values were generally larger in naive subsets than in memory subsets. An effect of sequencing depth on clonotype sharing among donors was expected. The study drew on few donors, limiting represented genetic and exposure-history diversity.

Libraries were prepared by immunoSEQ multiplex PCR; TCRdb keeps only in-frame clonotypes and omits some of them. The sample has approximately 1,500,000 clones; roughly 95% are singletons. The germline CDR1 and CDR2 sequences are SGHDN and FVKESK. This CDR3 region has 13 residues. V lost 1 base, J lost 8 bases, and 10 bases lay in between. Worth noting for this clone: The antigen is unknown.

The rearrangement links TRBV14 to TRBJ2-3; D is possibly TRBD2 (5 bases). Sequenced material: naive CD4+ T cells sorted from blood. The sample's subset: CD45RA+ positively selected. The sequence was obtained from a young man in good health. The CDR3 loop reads CASSQVVAGTQYF. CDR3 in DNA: TGTGCCAGCAGCCAAGTTGTTGCGGGTACGCAGTATTTT.